The rows below give T cell receptor beta chains drawn from one sample of a study of blood T cell repertoires in COVID-19. Sequenced by immunoSEQ multiplex PCR; TCRdb stores in-frame clones only, minus some. The sample holds roughly 210,000 clones, around 87% seen once. The specimen sequenced was PBMCs or T cells enriched from blood (not recorded which). The source is a man aged 25-40 years in a cohort exposed to, infected with or recovered from COVID-19 (not recorded which). The CDR3 runs from the conserved cysteine through the conserved F or W. The order of the fields is J gene, D gene, clone size, V gene, CDR3 DNA, CDR3 protein. A D gene is named only where the DNA matches it firmly. The listing skips clone size in some rows; elsewhere it reads once, few, many or a size class.

TRBJ2-1 - once TRBV12-1 TGTGCCAGCAGCTTTGAACAAGGGCTACGACCCAAAACAGGGGTTGATGAGCAGTTCTTC CASSFEQGLRPKTGVDEQFF
TRBJ1-1 TRBD1 - TRBV6-5 TGTGCCAGCAAAGGGTTCGGGACAGCGAACACTGAAGCTTTCTTT CASKGFGTANTEAFF
TRBJ2-3 - - TRBV6-1 TGTGCCAGCAGTGAAGCGCGGAGGGATACGCAGTATTTT CASSEARRDTQYF
TRBJ1-1 - - TRBV14 TGTGCCAGCAGCCAATGGGGGGGCAGGGCTGAAGCTTTCTTT CASSQWGGRAEAFF
TRBJ2-1 - few TRBV7-2 TGTGCCAGCAGCCATGAGCGCACCTTCTACAATGAGCAGTTCTTC CASSHERTFYNEQFF
TRBJ1-1 - - TRBV19 TGTGCCAGTAGTATCTACAGGCCCCTTAACAGTGACACTGAAGCTTTCTTT CASSIYRPLNSDTEAFF
TRBJ2-7 TRBD2 - TRBV7-2 TGTGCCAGCAGTAAGGGACTAGCGGGAGGCGTTTACGAGCAGTACTTC CASSKGLAGGVYEQYF
TRBJ2-7 - - TRBV25-1 TGTGCCAGCAGTCGGTCAGGCGTGCAGTACTTC CASSRSGVQYF
TRBJ2-7 TRBD1 - TRBV6-5 TGTGCCAGCAGGCTTATCCGGGACAGAGAAGAGCAGTACTTC CASRLIRDREEQYF
TRBJ1-2 - - TRBV19 TGTGCCAGTAGCTCCGGGGTTCACTTTGGCTACACCTTC CASSSGVHFGYTF
TRBJ2-7 TRBD2 - TRBV11-2 TGTGCCAGCAGCTCAGGGACTAGCGGGCCGAGCTCCTACGAGCAGTACTTC CASSSGTSGPSSYEQYF
TRBJ1-2 - - TRBV19 TGTGCCAGTAGTATAAAGGGGCGCGAGTATGGCTACACCTTC CASSIKGREYGYTF
TRBJ1-2 TRBD1 - TRBV6-1 TGTGCCAGCAGTGAAGTCCGCGGGACAGACTATGGCTACACCTTC CASSEVRGTDYGYTF
TRBJ2-7 TRBD1 - TRBV28 TGTGCCAGCGCCACTGGACAGGGGGGAATTCACGAGCAGTACTTC CASATGQGGIHEQYF
TRBJ1-3 - - TRBV7-9 TGTGCCAGCAGCTACGGGGGGGTGGACACCATATATTTT CASSYGGVDTIYF
TRBJ2-7 - - TRBV2 TGTGCCAGCACCGGGGGACTCGGGGCGGGTGCCTACGAGCAGTACTTC CASTGGLGAGAYEQYF
TRBJ2-1 TRBD2 - TRBV20-1 TGCAGTGCTAGTCTAGCGGGAGGGCGGAGGTACAATGAGCAGTTCTTC CSASLAGGRRYNEQFF
TRBJ1-1 TRBD1 - TRBV6-5 TGTGCCAGCAGCCCCTACCAGGGGGGTGAAGCTTTCTTT CASSPYQGGEAFF
TRBJ1-5 - few TRBV6-5 TGTGCCAGCAGTCGACAGCGTCCAAAAGACCAGCCCCAGCATTTT CASSRQRPKDQPQHF
TRBJ2-7 - - TRBV5-4 TGTGCCAGCAGCTCAGACACCGCGGAGCAGTACTTC CASSSDTAEQYF
TRBJ2-3 - - TRBV7-9 TGTGCCAGCAGCTTAGAGGGCGGCGGTCAGGGATATTTT CASSLEGGGQGYF
TRBJ2-5 TRBD2 - TRBV28 TGTGCCAGCAGTTTTGCCTTGGCGGGAGGGCCCGGAGAGACCCAGTACTTC CASSFALAGGPGETQYF
TRBJ1-5 - - TRBV18 TGTGCCAGCTCACCAACCCAGGGAGGGAGCAATCAGCCCCAGCATTTT CASSPTQGGSNQPQHF
TRBJ2-7 - - TRBV21-1 TGTGCCAGCAGCCGAAACCACCCGGGACTTCAGGTACACAGGAGCTCCTACGAGCAGTACTTC CASSRNHPGLQVHRSSYEQYF
TRBJ2-7 TRBD1 - TRBV7-2 TGTGCCAGCAGCCCGTGGACAGGGATGAAGAACGAGCAGTACTTC CASSPWTGMKNEQYF
TRBJ1-5 TRBD1 - TRBV6-5 TGTGCCAGCAGAACACAGGGGCTCAATCAGCCCCAGCATTTT CASRTQGLNQPQHF
TRBJ2-3 - - TRBV11-2 TGTGCCAGCAGCTTAGTCCTGGGGCCAGATACGCAGTATTTT CASSLVLGPDTQYF
TRBJ1-2 TRBD1 once TRBV5-1 TGCGCCAGCAGCTTGCCCTGGGACAGGGATCTTGGGCTACCTAATGGCTACACCTTC CASSLPWDRDLGLPNGYTF